This note documents a single T cell receptor beta chain sequence. There is no known antigen for this receptor. Within one base of it there is no much larger clone, and no base qualities were kept. For CDR1 and CDR2, the germline V gene lists SGHTA and FQGNSA. The CDR3 runs 15 amino acids, cysteine and phenylalanine included. The DNA shown is the 45-base CDR3, in frame from base 1. Compared with germline, V lacks 1 base and J lacks 10 bases; bases without a gene match: 10. This sample was taken from a study of T cell changes during pregnancy in multiple sclerosis (dated by TCRdb to about 2019). Background for the entire study: The study looked at changes in the T cell repertoire across pregnancy in women with multiple sclerosis.

Library construction relied on the immunoSEQ multiplex PCR assay. Drawn from immuneACCESS, this table holds only the in-frame rearrangements with V and J called that TCRdb kept. Clones are partly lost; checked studies trace under half to an unresolved V gene and leave the rest unexplained. The sample table records 100,000 or so clones; roughly 93% of these occur just once. The ten largest clones represent about 3.9% of the sample. Recombination connected TRBV7-2 to TRBJ2-1, with 7 middle bases fitting TRBD2. The receptor's source is a female donor with multiple sclerosis, enrolled in a pregnancy study. The source was peripheral blood, collected in the first trimester of pregnancy. The CDR3 corresponds to CASSLGTRLTAEQFF. The nucleotide sequence reads TGTGCCAGCAGCTTAGGGACTAGGCTTACGGCCGAGCAGTTCTTC.